The 24 T cell receptor beta chains in this list originate from one sample, sequenced in a study of beta chain features in type 1 diabetes. Investigators reverse transcribed all isolated RNA, so they sequenced expressed TCRB transcripts. Clones were read by immunoSEQ multiplex PCR, and TCRdb kept only the in-frame ones, dropping some. The repertoire holds around 97,000 clones, with 25% to 35% as singletons. Points from the study as a whole: In every one of the four CD4+ subsets, TCRB CDR3s were moderately but significantly shorter in Type 1 diabetes patients.

No antigen has been identified for these receptors. Sequences were obtained from central memory CD4+ T cells from blood. These receptors originate from a young woman with type 1 diabetes.

This chain joins TRBV18 and TRBJ1-5, with TRBD1 matching 8 bases. Germline loops: CDR1 KGHSH, CDR2 LQKENI. The junction had 8 bases not matched to a gene; V was cut back by 5 bases and J by 5 bases. This CDR3 is built from 15 residues. In DNA, the CDR3 is TGTGCCAGCTCAACCGAGACAGGGGTCGATCAGCCCCAGCATTTT. Encoded protein: CASSTETGVDQPQHF. Full variable domain (remainder filled in from reference TRBV18 and TRBJ1-5): NAGVMQNPRHLVRRRGQEARLRCSPMKGHSHVYWYRQLPEEGLKFMVYLQKENIIDESGMPKERFSAEFPKEGPSILRIQQVVRGDSAAYFCASSTETGVDQPQHFGDGTRLSIL.

J is TRBJ1-5 and V is TRBV28, with 7 nucleotides matching TRBD1. Trimming removed 6 bases from V and 6 bases from J; junction bases left unmatched: 14. The CDR3 has 16 amino acids. Germline V gene lookup returns CDR1 MDHEN and CDR2 SYDVKM. The CDR3 DNA is TGTGCCAGCAGCCTTTGGGGATACAGGGGCCCTCAGCCCCAGCATTTT. Protein sequence: CASSLWGYRGPQPQHF. Complete variable domain (other parts from reference TRBV28 and TRBJ1-5): DVKVTQSSRYLVKRTGEKVFLECVQDMDHENMFWYRQDPGLGLRLIYFSYDVKMKEKGDIPEGYSVSREKKERFSLILESASTNQTSMYLCASSLWGYRGPQPQHFGDGTRLSIL.

The genes are TRBV5-1 and TRBJ1-4; D remains unclear. Germline CDR1 is SGHRS and CDR2 is YFSETQ. Trimming left V 3 bases short and J 7 bases short, with 16 bases between. The CDR3 length is 15 residues. CDR3 in amino acids: CASSSTGVSGEKLFF. DNA for the CDR3: TGCGCCAGCAGCTCCACCGGGGTTTCGGGTGAAAAACTGTTTTTT.

Only a few counts were recorded for this clone. The chain joins TRBV2 to TRBJ2-5; 9 bases line up with TRBD1. J lost 9 bases, V lost 5 bases, and 7 bases had no gene match. This CDR3 has 13 amino acids. Germline-derived CDR1 and CDR2 are SNHLY and FYNNEI. CDR3 protein: CASSFGTGSAQYF. DNA for the CDR3: TGTGCCAGCAGTTTCGGGACAGGGTCGGCCCAGTACTTC.

CDR3 loop: CASRTTGYGYTF. The CDR3 coding sequence is TGTGCCAGCAGGACGACAGGGTATGGCTACACCTTC. The chain joins TRBV6-6 to TRBJ1-2; 7 nucleotides align to TRBD1. V lost 6 bases and J lost 5; bases outside the gene matches: 3. The CDR3 is made up of 12 amino acids. The germline V gene encodes CDR1 MNHNY and CDR2 SVGAGI (reference sequence).

The rearrangement joins TRBV30 to TRBJ2-1; perhaps TRBD2 as D (5 bases). With 2 bases removed from V and 8 bases from J, the gap between germline ends came to 10 bases. The CDR3 consists of 12 residues. Germline V gives CDR1 GTSNPN, CDR2 SVGIG (reference sequence). The CDR3 DNA follows: TGTGCCTGGAGTCCCGCCGGGGATGAGCAGTTCTTC. Its translation: CAWSPAGDEQFF.

The chain couples TRBV14 to TRBJ2-1, with TRBD2 matching over 8 bases. The CDR3 runs to 16 residues. From germline, CDR1 is SGHDN and CDR2 FVKESK. V was pared by 4 bases and J by 2 bases, with 7 bases of the junction left unmatched. The CDR3 DNA is TGTGCCAGCAGCCTCTTTAGCGGGACCCCCTACAATGAGCAGTTCTTC. Protein sequence: CASSLFSGTPYNEQFF.

V gene TRBV27 combines with J gene TRBJ1-3; D call uncertain. The CDR3 extends over 15 amino acids. Per germline, CDR1 MNHEY and CDR2 SMNVEV (reference sequence). Trimming shortened V by 0 bases and J by 0 bases, and 6 bases separated the two germline ends. The CDR3 DNA reads as TGTGCCAGCAGTTTATCTTTTAGCTCTGGAAACACCATATATTTT. Translating it yields CASSLSFSSGNTIYF.

The genes are TRBV10-3 and TRBJ2-4; 8 bases match TRBD2. Germline V CDR1 and CDR2: ENHRY, SYGVKD. This CDR3 is built from 21 residues. V dropped 6 bases and J dropped 1; count of bases not matched to a gene: 23. The CDR3 region is CAISETPGAGDHKRAKNIQYF. DNA for the CDR3: TGTGCCATCAGCGAAACCCCAGGAGCGGGAGACCACAAAAGGGCCAAAAACATTCAGTACTTC.

This clone was seen a handful of times. J is TRBJ1-5 and V is TRBV28, with D hard to call. The CDR3 runs 14 residues. Germline values: CDR1 MDHEN, CDR2 SYDVKM. Between the trimmed V and J ends, which lost 2 bases and 1 base, there was a span of 6 bases. Written as DNA, the CDR3 is TGTGCCAGCAGTTTAGGACTCAGCAATCAGCCCCAGCATTTT. Protein: CASSLGLSNQPQHF.

The chain is built from TRBV7-9 and TRBJ2-5, with TRBD1 matching 7 bases. The CDR3 extends over 12 amino acids. Trimming at V came to 3 bases and at J to 8 bases, leaving 3 bases not matched to a gene. The V gene's germline CDR1 is SEHNR and CDR2 FQNEAQ (reference sequence). CDR3 residues: CASSFDRATQYF. In nucleotides, the CDR3 is TGTGCCAGCAGCTTCGACAGGGCCACCCAGTACTTC.

The rearrangement links TRBV11-2 to TRBJ2-5; TRBD1 might be the D (6 bases). Per the germline V gene, CDR1 is SGHAT and CDR2 is FQNNGV. Trimming took off 1 base at V and 2 bases at J, with 11 bases between the two ends. The CDR3 runs 15 residues. The CDR3 reads CASSLAWGPQETQYF. The CDR3 DNA sequence: TGTGCCAGCAGCTTAGCCTGGGGGCCGCAAGAGACCCAGTACTTC.

The CDR3 protein is CASSQRGSGRETGELFF. CDR3 in DNA: TGTGCCAGCAGCCAGCGGGGTAGCGGGAGAGAGACCGGGGAGCTGTTTTTT. The chain employs TRBV4-2 and TRBJ2-2; 9 bases are shared with TRBD2. Unmatched junction bases numbered 10, after V lost 3 bases and J lost 5 bases. Germline CDR1 reads LGHNA; CDR2 reads YNFKEQ. This CDR3 contains 17 residues.

This clone was found a few times. The chain carries TRBV7-2 and TRBJ1-1, with D unclear. Germline CDR1 is SGHTA and CDR2 is FQGNSA. Trimming removed 1 base from V and 4 bases from J, with 13 bases in between. The CDR3 is 15 residues long. The CDR3 here is CASSLGGRGATEAFF. In DNA, the CDR3 is TGTGCCAGCAGCTTAGGAGGGCGCGGCGCCACTGAAGCTTTCTTT.

This chain connects TRBV14 to TRBJ1-2, with no clear D. V was pared by 4 bases and J by 2 bases, with 11 bases between. The CDR3 length is 14 residues. In germline, CDR1 is SGHDN, CDR2 FVKESK. The CDR3 reads CASSLRGVNYGYTF. In DNA form, the CDR3 reads TGTGCCAGCAGCCTAAGAGGAGTAAACTATGGCTACACCTTC.

This clone has just a few counts. V gene TRBV10-2 combines with J gene TRBJ2-4; the match to TRBD2 covers 9 bases. Germline assignment: CDR1 WSHSY and CDR2 SAAADI. With 3 bases clipped from V and 0 bases from J, the junction kept 9 bases outside the gene matches. The CDR3 extends over 18 amino acids. CDR3 loop: CASSDDLAGSLAKNIQYF. The CDR3 nucleotides are TGCGCCAGCAGTGATGACCTAGCGGGGTCCCTAGCCAAAAACATTCAGTACTTC.

This clone was seen a few times. The chain is built from TRBV2 and TRBJ2-3; TRBD2 aligns across 13 bases. With V trimmed by 7 bases and J by 4 bases, 8 bases remained unmatched. The CDR3 runs to 16 residues. The germline V gene encodes CDR1 SNHLY and CDR2 FYNNEI. In nucleotides, the CDR3 is TGTGCCAGCACGCCCTGGACTAGCGGGAGAGCAGATACGCAGTATTTT. It codes for CASTPWTSGRADTQYF.

The chain links TRBV18 to TRBJ1-1; 7 bases agree with TRBD1. V lost 1 base and J lost 5; bases outside the gene matches: 4. CDR1 KGHSH and CDR2 LQKENI come from the germline V gene. CDR3 length equals 14 residues. The CDR3 nucleotides are TGTGCCAGCTCACCACAGGGGGCCGGGACTGAAGCTTTCTTT. This translates into CASSPQGAGTEAFF.

V gene TRBV29-1 combines with J gene TRBJ1-1; a possible D gene is TRBD1 (5 bases). The CDR3 sequence is 13 residues long. Germline assignment: CDR1 SQVTM and CDR2 ANQGSEA. V dropped 8 bases and J dropped 1 base, with 14 bases sitting between them. This CDR3 is CSSRQFGNTEAFF. The CDR3 coding sequence is TGCAGCTCACGACAGTTTGGGAACACTGAAGCTTTCTTT.

This chain uses TRBV16 with TRBJ2-1; 7 nucleotides agree with TRBD2. J gave up 8 bases and V 1 base, and 5 bases lay outside the gene matches. Germline values: CDR1 KGHSY, CDR2 FQNENV. The CDR3 has 14 residues. The CDR3 DNA follows: TGTGCCAGCAGCCAATTGCGGGAGTCTGATGAGCAGTTCTTC. This translates into CASSQLRESDEQFF.

This clone was counted a few times. The chain has TRBV5-1 and TRBJ2-2, with D possibly matching TRBD2 (6 bases). Germline-derived CDR1 and CDR2 are SGHRS and YFSETQ. The CDR3 totals 16 residues. Trimming removed 4 bases at V and 2 bases at J, with 15 bases between. DNA for the CDR3: TGCGCCAGCAGCCGAACGGGACTCCCAAACACCGGGGAGCTGTTTTTT. It translates to CASSRTGLPNTGELFF.

V and J are TRBV5-1 and TRBJ2-2, with D possibly being TRBD1 (6 bases). Germline-derived CDR1 and CDR2 are SGHRS and YFSETQ. The CDR3 covers 16 residues. V gave up 0 bases and J gave up 5 bases, with 14 bases separating them. Here the CDR3 DNA reads TGCGCCAGCAGCTTGGGCCCCACAGGGTCGACCGGGGAGCTGTTTTTT. It encodes CASSLGPTGSTGELFF.

The rearrangement joins TRBV15 to TRBJ1-4, with 7 bases that match TRBD1. The CDR3 loop spans 13 amino acids. V was clipped by 6 bases and J by 7 bases; unmatched bases: 5. In germline, CDR1 is LNHNV, CDR2 YYDKDF (reference sequence). CDR3 coding DNA: TGTGCCACCAGGACAGGGATCGGTGAAAAACTGTTTTTT. It yields the protein CATRTGIGEKLFF.

The chain carries TRBV6-5 and TRBJ2-7; TRBD1 aligns across 9 bases. The ends lost 5 bases at V and 5 bases at J; junction bases unmatched: 4. Per germline, CDR1 MNHEY and CDR2 SVGAGI. The CDR3 totals 13 residues. CDR3 bases: TGTGCCAGCAGTAGGACAGGGGACGACGAGCAGTACTTC. It yields the protein CASSRTGDDEQYF.